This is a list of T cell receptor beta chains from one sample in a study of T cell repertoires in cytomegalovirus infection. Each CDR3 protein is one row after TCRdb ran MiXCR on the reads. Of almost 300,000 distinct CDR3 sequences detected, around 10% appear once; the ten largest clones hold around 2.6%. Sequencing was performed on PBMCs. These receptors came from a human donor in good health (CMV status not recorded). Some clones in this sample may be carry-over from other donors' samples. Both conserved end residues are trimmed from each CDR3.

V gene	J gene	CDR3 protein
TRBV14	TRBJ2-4	ASSQEIDRARNIQY
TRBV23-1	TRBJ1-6	ASSRTGENSPLH
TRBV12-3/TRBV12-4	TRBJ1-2	ASTRDRPGDYGYT
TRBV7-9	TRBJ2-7	ASSQEPGGLAIYEQY
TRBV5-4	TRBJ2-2	ASRDSKSNTGELF
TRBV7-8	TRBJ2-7	ASSPGAGGLDEQY
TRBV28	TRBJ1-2	ASIHSQGGSRGYT
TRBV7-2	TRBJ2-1	ASSPTLGHNEQF
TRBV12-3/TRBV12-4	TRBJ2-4	ASSLPWTASRAKNIQY
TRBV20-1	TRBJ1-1	SATFSGGMNTEAF
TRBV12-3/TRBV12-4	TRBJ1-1	ASSLKLAETEAF
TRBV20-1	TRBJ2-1	SARGGSGYEQF
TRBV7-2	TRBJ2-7	ASSLGGGGASYEQY
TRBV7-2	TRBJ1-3	ASSPGRGYDTIY
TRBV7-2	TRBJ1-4	ASSSGPRPLGEKLF
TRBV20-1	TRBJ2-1	SATARGHEQF
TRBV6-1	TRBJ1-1	ASSPQWTEAF